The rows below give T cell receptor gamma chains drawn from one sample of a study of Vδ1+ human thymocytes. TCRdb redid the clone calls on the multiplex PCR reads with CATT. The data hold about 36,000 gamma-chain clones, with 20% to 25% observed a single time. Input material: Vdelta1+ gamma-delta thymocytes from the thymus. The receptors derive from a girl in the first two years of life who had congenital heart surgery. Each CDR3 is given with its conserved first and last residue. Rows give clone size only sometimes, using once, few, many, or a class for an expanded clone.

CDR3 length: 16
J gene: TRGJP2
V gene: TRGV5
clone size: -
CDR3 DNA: TGTGCCACCTGGGGTTTTCCTCATAGTAGTGATTGGATCAAGACGTTT
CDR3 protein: CATWGFPHSSDWIKTF

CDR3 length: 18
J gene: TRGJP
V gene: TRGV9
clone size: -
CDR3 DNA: TGTGCCTTGTGGGAGGTGGACGGTCAAGAGTTGGGCAAAAAAATCAAGGTATTT
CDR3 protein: CALWEVDGQELGKKIKVF

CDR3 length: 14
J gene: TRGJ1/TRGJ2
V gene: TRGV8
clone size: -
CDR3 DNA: TGTGCCACCTGGTCCACCTTGAATTATTATAAGAAACTCTTT
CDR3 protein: CATWSTLNYYKKLF

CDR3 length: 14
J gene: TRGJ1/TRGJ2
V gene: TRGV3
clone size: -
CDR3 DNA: TGTGCCACCTGGGACACGCCCCGACCGTATAAGAAACTCTTT
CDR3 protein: CATWDTPRPYKKLF

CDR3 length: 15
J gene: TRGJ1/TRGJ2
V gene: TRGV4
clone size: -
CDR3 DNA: TGTGCCACCTGGGATGGGCTCGGGAATTATTATAAGAAACTCTTT
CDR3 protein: CATWDGLGNYYKKLF

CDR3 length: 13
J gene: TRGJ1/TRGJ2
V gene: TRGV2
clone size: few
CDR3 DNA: TGTGCCACCTGGGGACCCTTTAATTATAAGAAACTCTTT
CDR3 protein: CATWGPFNYKKLF

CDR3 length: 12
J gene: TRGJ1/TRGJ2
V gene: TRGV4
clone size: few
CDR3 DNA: TGTGCCACCTGGGATGCAAATTATAAGAAACTCTTT
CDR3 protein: CATWDANYKKLF

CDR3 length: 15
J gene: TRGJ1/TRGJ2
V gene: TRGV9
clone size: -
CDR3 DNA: TGTGCCTTGTGGATCCCCCCGAGGGATTATTATAAGAAACTCTTT
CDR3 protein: CALWIPPRDYYKKLF

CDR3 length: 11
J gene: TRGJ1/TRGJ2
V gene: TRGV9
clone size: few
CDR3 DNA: TGTGCCTTGTGGGATATTTATAAGAAACTCTTT
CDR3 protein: CALWDIYKKLF

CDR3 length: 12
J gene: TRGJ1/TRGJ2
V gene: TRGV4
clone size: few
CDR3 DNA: TGTGCCACCTGGGAGGTGAATTATAAGAAACTCTTT
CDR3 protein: CATWEVNYKKLF

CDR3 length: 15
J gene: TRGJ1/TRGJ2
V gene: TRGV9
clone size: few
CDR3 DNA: TGTGCCTTGTGGGACCCTCGGGAGAATTATTATAAGAAACTCTTT
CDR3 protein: CALWDPRENYYKKLF

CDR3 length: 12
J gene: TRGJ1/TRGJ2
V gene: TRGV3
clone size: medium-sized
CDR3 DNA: TGTGCCACCTGGGACAGTTATTATAAGAAACTCTTT
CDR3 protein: CATWDSYYKKLF

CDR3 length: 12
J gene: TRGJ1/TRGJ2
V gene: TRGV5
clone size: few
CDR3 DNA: TGTGCCACCTGGGCCAAGGGAAATAAGAAACTCTTT
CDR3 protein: CATWAKGNKKLF